One sample yielded the 26 T cell receptor beta chains listed below, sequenced in a study of T cells in Graves' hyperthyroidism and ophthalmopathy. Authors of the study amplified TCR beta CDR3 regions from RNA transcripts. RT-PCR in the first round (using the HTBI primer set) targeted the TCR CDR3. One entry per CDR3 protein results from TCRdb running MiXCR on the multiplex PCR reads. The profile shows 350,000 to 450,000 distinct CDR3 sequences, approximately 17% of them singletons. Material: blood. The receptors derive from a woman aged 30 to 39 with Graves' hyperthyroidism that later progressed to Graves' ophthalmopathy.

This clonotype occurred many times. The chain has TRBV12-3 or TRBV12-4 and TRBJ2-5; TRBD1 or TRBD2 may be the D gene (6 bases each). V gave up 2 bases and J gave up 10 bases, with 17 bases separating them. This CDR3 contains 14 residues. The DNA for the CDR3 is TGTGCCAGCAGTTTAATAGGGGGGCAGGCTGGCCAGTACTTC. This encodes CASSLIGGQAGQYF.

The chain combines TRBV5-6 with TRBJ2-1, with no clear D. Germline values: CDR1 SGHDT, CDR2 YYEEEE. There are 16 residues in the CDR3. Trimming took off 3 bases at V and 5 bases at J, with 18 bases between the two ends. In DNA, the CDR3 is TGTGCCAGCAGCTCTCCTCTTTCGAGGAGCCACAATGAGCAGTTCTTC. Protein sequence: CASSSPLSRSHNEQFF.

This clonotype was seen at least ten times. CDR3 in amino acids: CASSFRSSGSNNEQFF. The CDR3 region has the DNA TGTGCCAGCAGTTTTCGGTCTAGCGGGAGTAACAATGAGCAGTTCTTC. The rearrangement links TRBV28 to TRBJ2-1; 10 bases line up with TRBD2. Germline V gene sequence: CDR1 MDHEN, CDR2 SYDVKM. The CDR3 loop spans 16 amino acids. V lost 3 bases, J lost 5 bases, and 7 bases stayed unmatched.

This clonotype came up a few times. CDR3 residues: CASSPGQQSGNTIYF. CDR3 nucleotide sequence: TGTGCCAGCTCACCAGGACAGCAATCTGGAAACACCATATATTTT. This chain links TRBV18 with TRBJ1-3; possibly TRBD1 for D (6 bases). The V end lost 2 bases, the J end lost 1 base, and 9 bases lay between the germline ends. This CDR3 region has 15 residues. Germline V CDR1 and CDR2: KGHSH, LQKENI.

The chain combines TRBV13 with TRBJ1-6; 8 bases match TRBD1. V shed 7 bases and J 9 bases; nucleotides not matched to a gene: 5. Germline CDR1 reads PRHDT; CDR2 reads FYEKMQ (reference sequence). The CDR3 contains 13 residues. The CDR3 loop reads CASMYRGTSPLHF. CDR3 in DNA: TGTGCCAGCATGTACAGGGGGACTTCACCCCTCCACTTT.

This clonotype was recorded many times. The chain couples TRBV29-1 to TRBJ2-2, with no clear D. The CDR3 is 13 amino acids. V lost 4 bases and J 1 base, leaving 7 bases between the germline ends. Per the germline V gene, CDR1 is SQVTM and CDR2 is ANQGSEA. The CDR3 protein is CSVGPMNTGELFF. Written as DNA, the CDR3 is TGCAGCGTTGGGCCGATGAACACCGGGGAGCTGTTTTTT.

This clonotype was seen repeatedly, ten times or more. The chain carries TRBV7-9 and TRBJ2-5, with TRBD2 as a possible D gene (6 bases). Germline V gene sequence: CDR1 SEHNR, CDR2 FQNEAQ (reference sequence). The CDR3 is 14 residues long. Trimming stripped 6 bases from V and 9 bases from J, with 20 bases between. This CDR3 is CASSPRTTSSAQYF. Here the CDR3 DNA reads TGTGCCAGCAGTCCCCGGACTACCTCCTCAGCCCAGTACTTC.

The sample holds many counts of this clonotype. The V and J genes are TRBV20-1 and TRBJ2-5; D possibly corresponds to TRBD2 (5 bases). Trimming took 6 bases from V and 0 from J, leaving 14 bases between them. The CDR3 covers 14 residues. Germline V gives CDR1 DFQATT, CDR2 SNEGSKA (reference sequence). The CDR3 DNA is TGCAGTGCGCCCCCCCCAGCGGACCAAGAGACCCAGTACTTC. It specifies CSAPPPADQETQYF.

This clonotype was detected ten times or more. J is TRBJ1-6 and V is TRBV20-1; D possibly corresponds to TRBD1 (5 bases). V was trimmed by 1 base and J by 10 bases, leaving 17 bases between them. Germline assignment: CDR1 DFQATT and CDR2 SNEGSKA (reference sequence). This CDR3 spans 15 amino acids. DNA for the CDR3: TGCAGTGCTAGAGTCGACAGCAGGATTAACTCACCCCTCCACTTT. Protein product: CSARVDSRINSPLHF.

This clonotype was observed at least ten times. The chain uses TRBV12-3 or TRBV12-4 and TRBJ2-5; 9 positions match TRBD1. The CDR3 is 13 amino acids. V trimming: 6 bases; J trimming: 3 bases; junction bases outside the gene matches: 2. The DNA of the CDR3 is TGTGCCAGCAGGGGACAGGGCGAAGAGACCCAGTACTTC. It translates to CASRGQGEETQYF.

This chain joins TRBV10-2 and TRBJ2-3, with D maybe TRBD2 (7 bases). Germline CDR1 is WSHSY and CDR2 is SAAADI. This CDR3 contains 17 residues. V was cut by 0 bases and J by 5 bases, with 18 bases left in between. The CDR3 sequence: CASSESAGAGVRDTQYF. DNA of the CDR3: TGCGCCAGCAGTGAGTCGGCGGGGGCGGGGGTGAGAGATACGCAGTATTTT.

This chain joins TRBV3-1 and TRBJ1-2; D unclear. The V gene lost 8 bases and the J gene lost 6 bases, with 10 bases spanning the gap. The germline gives CDR1 LGHDT, CDR2 YNNKEL (reference sequence). This CDR3 contains 11 residues. CDR3 bases: TGTGCCAGCGCCGGTGACCATGGCTACACCTTC. Protein: CASAGDHGYTF.

The chain joins TRBV12-3 or TRBV12-4 to TRBJ2-1; D uncertain. CDR3 size: 16 residues. V lost 6 bases, J lost 7 bases, and 22 bases lay in between. The CDR3 DNA reads TGTGCCAGCAGGCGGCCGGGCCCCAGAAGGAGAAATGAGCAGTTCTTC. This translates into CASRRPGPRRRNEQFF.

This clonotype came up many times. The chain has TRBV7-8 and TRBJ2-3, with D perhaps TRBD1 (6 bases). CDR1 is SGHVS and CDR2 is FQNEAQ in the germline V gene. V dropped 2 bases and J dropped 2 bases, with 14 bases sitting between them. This CDR3 contains 16 residues. The CDR3 sequence is CASSLYVTGTTDTQYF. DNA for the CDR3: TGTGCCAGCAGCTTATATGTGACAGGAACCACAGATACGCAGTATTTT.

This clonotype has just a few counts. The genes are TRBV5-6 and TRBJ1-1; D is uncertain. The V and J ends lost 2 bases and 5 bases respectively, with 1 base between them. The CDR3 has 10 amino acids. CDR1 is SGHDT, CDR2 YYEEEE, per germline. The CDR3 loop reads CASSLTEAFF. In DNA, the CDR3 is TGTGCCAGCAGCTTAACTGAAGCTTTCTTT. The entire variable domain, with the rest obtained from reference TRBV5-6 and TRBJ1-1, is as follows: DAGVTQSPTHLIKTRGQQVTLRCSPKSGHDTVSWYQQALGQGPQFIFQYYEEEERQRGNFPDRFSGHQFPNYSSELNVNALLLGDSALYLCASSLTEAFFGQGTRLTVV.

The genes are TRBV9 and TRBJ2-1, with 11 bases fitting TRBD2. V shed 4 bases and J 5 bases; nucleotides not matched to a gene: 11. CDR1 SGDLS and CDR2 YYNGEE come from the germline V gene. CDR3 length equals 17 residues. The CDR3 DNA reads TGTGCCAGCAGCATCAAGACTAGCGGGGACTTTGACAATGAGCAGTTCTTC. Residues: CASSIKTSGDFDNEQFF.

This clonotype was picked up many times. This CDR3 is CSTVSDGAYGYTF. DNA for the CDR3: TGCAGCACGGTCAGCGATGGTGCCTATGGCTACACCTTC. V is TRBV29-1 and J is TRBJ1-2, with D uncertain. Germline V gene data show CDR1 as SQVTM and CDR2 as ANQGSEA. The length of the CDR3 is 13 residues. V lost 8 bases and J lost 4, with 17 bases in between.

The gene calls are TRBV5-6 and TRBJ1-1, with 8 bases identical to TRBD1. Trimming at V came to 2 bases and at J to 5 bases, leaving 8 bases not matched to a gene. CDR1 and CDR2 (germline): SGHDT, YYEEEE. This CDR3 is built from 15 residues. The CDR3 here is CASSLRTGSVTEAFF. Written as DNA, the CDR3 is TGTGCCAGCAGCTTACGGACAGGGTCGGTGACTGAAGCTTTCTTT.

This clonotype was counted many times. The genes are TRBV30 and TRBJ1-1; no definite D call. Germline values: CDR1 GTSNPN, CDR2 SVGIG (reference sequence). V shed 0 bases and J shed 7 bases, with 9 bases lying between them. The CDR3 totals 12 residues. CDR3 sequence: CAWSVSTNEAFF. The CDR3 DNA follows: TGTGCCTGGAGTGTGTCGACAAATGAAGCTTTCTTT.

J is TRBJ2-3 and V is TRBV2; a possible D gene is TRBD2 (6 bases). The V gene's germline CDR1 is SNHLY and CDR2 FYNNEI. The CDR3 is 12 residues long. Trimming shortened V by 9 bases and J by 5 bases, and 12 bases separated the two germline ends. Here the CDR3 DNA reads TGTGCCAGTCGGAGGGATGGAGATACGCAGTATTTT. Its protein is CASRRDGDTQYF.

This clonotype was counted ten times or more. The chain joins TRBV27 to TRBJ1-6, with D hard to call. Per the germline V gene, CDR1 is MNHEY and CDR2 is SMNVEV (reference sequence). This CDR3 spans 13 amino acids. V lost 6 bases and J lost 8, with 11 bases in between. The CDR3 DNA reads as TGTGCCAGCAGGGTCGGCTGGGATTCACCCCTCCACTTT. Amino acid sequence: CASRVGWDSPLHF.

Many counts were recorded for this clonotype. The chain links TRBV7-9 to TRBJ2-5, with 11 positions matching TRBD2. The CDR3 extends over 16 amino acids. Germline CDR1 SEHNR, CDR2 FQNEAQ (reference sequence). Trimming took 0 bases from V and 5 from J; bases not matched to a gene: 5. CDR3: CASSLATSGTWETQYF. Here the CDR3 DNA reads TGTGCCAGCAGCTTAGCGACTAGCGGGACATGGGAGACCCAGTACTTC.

This clonotype appeared many times. The gene calls are TRBV5-1 and TRBJ2-7; a possible D gene is TRBD1 (5 bases). The V gene lost 2 bases and the J gene lost 5 bases, with 14 bases spanning the gap. Germline V gives CDR1 SGHRS, CDR2 YFSETQ. The CDR3 has 14 amino acids. CDR3 DNA: TGCGCCAGCAGCTTCTTGGGCAGGGTAAACGAGCAGTACTTC. Translation: CASSFLGRVNEQYF.

The chain uses TRBV19 and TRBJ2-3; 9 bases line up with TRBD1. The V gene end was trimmed by 5 bases and the J gene end by 3 bases; junction bases not matched to a gene: 9. CDR3 length: 16 amino acids. The germline V gene has CDR1 LNHDA and CDR2 SQIVND (reference sequence). The CDR3 loop is CASSLGTGQWTDTQYF. Written as DNA, the CDR3 is TGTGCCAGTAGTCTCGGGACAGGGCAATGGACAGATACGCAGTATTTT.

The chain combines TRBV2 with TRBJ2-7; 9 bases agree with TRBD1. This CDR3 spans 13 amino acids. CDR1 is SNHLY, CDR2 FYNNEI, per germline. V lost 6 bases to trimming and J lost 5 bases; unmatched junction nucleotides: 5. The CDR3 DNA follows: TGTGCCAGCAGGGGACAGGGCCGCCACGAGCAGTACTTC. Amino acids: CASRGQGRHEQYF.

This clonotype was recorded many times. The rearrangement links TRBV10-3 to TRBJ2-7; the D gene is possibly TRBD1 (6 bases). The CDR3 is 15 residues long. Germline CDR1 and CDR2: ENHRY and SYGVKD. Trimming left V 10 bases short and J 0 bases short, with 19 bases between. The CDR3 DNA is TGTGCCACAGGCCGGACAGAGCTGAGCTCCTACGAGCAGTACTTC. It is translated as CATGRTELSSYEQYF.